The 28 T cell receptor beta chains below come from one sample, sequenced in a study of technical replicates of blood from a handful of donors. This table comes from immunoSEQ multiplex PCR, and its TCRdb copy is limited to in-frame clones, with some not included. The data show 75,000 to 100,000 clones, about nine tenths seen once. Sequencing used T cells isolated from PBMCs. These receptor sequences come from a human donor in good health.

V is TRBV19 and J is TRBJ1-2; a weak D match, TRBD1 (6 bases). CDR1 is LNHDA, CDR2 SQIVND, per germline (reference sequence). Trimming stripped 3 bases from V and 3 bases from J, with 14 bases between. The CDR3 length is 15 residues. CDR3 DNA: TGTGCCAGTAGTATCGGAAGTGCAGGGGACTATGGCTACACCTTC. Protein product: CASSIGSAGDYGYTF.

The chain uses TRBV19 and TRBJ2-3; 8 bases are a match to TRBD1. CDR1 is LNHDA and CDR2 is SQIVND in the germline V gene (reference sequence). The CDR3 sequence is 15 residues long. The trim removed 5 bases at V and 2 bases at J, leaving 6 bases unmatched. In nucleotides, the CDR3 is TGTGCCAGTAGTTGGGGACAGGCTAACACAGATACGCAGTATTTT. It translates to CASSWGQANTDTQYF. Combining the CDR3 with reference TRBV19 and TRBJ2-3 gives the whole variable domain DGGITQSPKYLFRKEGQNVTLSCEQNLNHDAMYWYRQDPGQGLRLIYYSQIVNDFQKGDIAEGYSVSREKKESFPLTVTSAQKNPTAFYLCASSWGQANTDTQYFGPGTRLTVL.

This clone was counted once. The V and J genes are TRBV19 and TRBJ2-3; 10 bases match TRBD1. J gave up 3 bases and V 0 bases, and 15 bases lay outside the gene matches. The CDR3 has 20 residues. CDR1 is LNHDA, CDR2 SQIVND, per germline (reference sequence). The CDR3 region is CASSIDLRQGAFRATDTQYF. In nucleotides, the CDR3 is TGTGCCAGTAGTATAGATCTACGACAGGGGGCTTTTAGAGCTACAGATACGCAGTATTTT.

The chain has TRBV12-5 and TRBJ1-2; D may be TRBD1 (6 bases). The CDR3 runs to 12 residues. Germline V gene data show CDR1 as LGHNT and CDR2 as FRNRAP. Trimming removed 11 bases from V and 4 bases from J, with 14 bases in between. In DNA form, the CDR3 reads TGTGCTTGGCAGGGGTCGACCTATGGCTACACCTTC. Its protein is CAWQGSTYGYTF.

The rearrangement uses TRBV15 and TRBJ2-6; a weak D match, TRBD2 (5 bases). With 0 bases removed from V and 2 bases from J, the gap between germline ends came to 11 bases. The CDR3 totals 17 residues. Germline CDR1 LNHNV, CDR2 YYDKDF (reference sequence). The CDR3 DNA follows: TGTGCCACCAGCAGAGATCGAGGGATGGCTGGGGCCAACGTCCTGACTTTC. Protein: CATSRDRGMAGANVLTF. Full variable domain (outside the CDR3, taken from reference TRBV15 and TRBJ2-6): DAMVIQNPRYQVTQFGKPVTLSCSQTLNHNVMYWYQQKSSQAPKLLFHYYDKDFNNEADTPDNFQSRRPNTSFCFLDIRSPGLGDTAMYLCATSRDRGMAGANVLTFGAGSRLTVL.

J is TRBJ2-1 and V is TRBV11-3; the D gene is possibly TRBD1 (5 bases). Between the trimmed V and J ends, which lost 1 base and 6 bases, there was a span of 10 bases. From germline, CDR1 is SGHNT and CDR2 YENEEA. The CDR3 extends over 14 amino acids. CDR3 nucleotide sequence: TGTGCCAGCAGCTTAGCCCAGGGCATCAATGAGCAGTTCTTC. Translated, it gives CASSLAQGINEQFF.

CDR3 sequence: CASSRGQNQPQHF. The CDR3 region has the DNA TGCGCCAGCAGCAGGGGACAGAATCAGCCCCAGCATTTT. The chain employs TRBV5-1 and TRBJ1-5, with TRBD1 matching over 7 bases. The V gene's germline CDR1 is SGHRS and CDR2 YFSETQ. V dropped 4 bases and J dropped 4; count of bases not matched to a gene: 2. This CDR3 spans 13 amino acids.

V and J are TRBV6-1 and TRBJ2-1; 7 bases line up with TRBD2. Germline values: CDR1 MNHNS, CDR2 SASEGT. Losses at the gene ends were 4 bases for V and 9 bases for J; bases not matched to a gene: 15. The CDR3 runs 16 residues. The chain's CDR3 is CASSAHQGLGNFEQFF. The CDR3 bases are TGTGCCAGCAGTGCGCACCAAGGACTAGGAAACTTTGAGCAGTTCTTC.

The J gene is TRBJ1-2, the V gene TRBV11-3; 7 positions agree with TRBD1. The V and J ends lost 3 bases and 4 bases, in that order; junction bases with no gene match: 2. The germline CDR1 and CDR2 sequences are SGHNT and YENEEA. This CDR3 region has 13 residues. The CDR3 sequence is CASSLGQSYGYTF. The CDR3 region has the DNA TGTGCCAGCAGCTTGGGACAGTCCTATGGCTACACCTTC.

The CDR3, as DNA: TGTGCAAGTCCCCAGGGGAGCAGTCAGCCCCAGCATTTT. Its protein is CASPQGSSQPQHF. The chain is built from TRBV12-2 and TRBJ1-5; the D call of TRBD1 is as the table states it, not checked on the DNA. TRBV12-2 is an annotated pseudogene. This CDR3 spans 13 amino acids.

The V gene is TRBV5-1, the J gene TRBJ2-1; 8 positions agree with TRBD1. V trimming: 0 bases; J trimming: 6 bases; junction bases outside the gene matches: 8. The CDR3 covers 16 residues. CDR1 is SGHRS, CDR2 YFSETQ, per germline. The CDR3 bases are TGCGCCAGCAGCTTGGAGGCAGGGGGCTTCTTCAATGAGCAGTTCTTC. It is translated as CASSLEAGGFFNEQFF.

The chain combines TRBV4-1 with TRBJ1-2; the match to TRBD1 covers 8 bases. The CDR3 runs 14 residues. V shed 2 bases and J 6 bases; nucleotides not matched to a gene: 5. Germline CDR1 and CDR2: MGHRA and YSYEKL. CDR3 protein: CASSQPGQGNGYTF. CDR3 nucleotide sequence: TGCGCCAGCAGCCAACCAGGACAGGGCAATGGCTACACCTTC.

The chain uses TRBV30 and TRBJ1-3; no clear D gene. The CDR3 runs 14 residues. Germline-derived CDR1 and CDR2 are GTSNPN and SVGIG (reference sequence). Trimming took 2 bases from V and 2 from J, leaving 10 bases between them. CDR3 DNA sequence: TGTGCCTGGAGTCGACGGGGTACTGGAAACACCATATATTTT. It translates to CAWSRRGTGNTIYF.

V and J are TRBV2 and TRBJ1-4; 7 bases agree with TRBD1. The CDR3 is 18 amino acids. With 4 bases clipped from V and 8 bases from J, the junction kept 19 bases outside the gene matches. Germline V gene sequence: CDR1 SNHLY, CDR2 FYNNEI. CDR3 coding DNA: TGTGCCAGCAGTGGCCAAATGCTGAACAGGGGCTCTAGGGAAAAACTGTTTTTT. Its protein product is CASSGQMLNRGSREKLFF. Looking up the rest from reference TRBV2 and TRBJ1-4 gives the full variable domain: EPEVTQTPSHQVTQMGQEVILRCVPISNHLYFYWYRQILGQKVEFLVSFYNNEISEKSEIFDDQFSVERPDGSNFTLKIRSTKLEDSAMYFCASSGQMLNRGSREKLFFGSGTQLSVL.

This clone occurred once. This sequence joins TRBV15 and TRBJ2-7, with 10 bases matching TRBD1. The V and J ends lost 9 bases and 3 bases, in that order; junction bases with no gene match: 14. Germline V CDR1 and CDR2: LNHNV, YYDKDF (reference sequence). The CDR3 is made up of 16 amino acids. CDR3 loop: CATAAPGTGAIYEQYF. CDR3 coding DNA: TGTGCCACTGCTGCTCCCGGGACAGGGGCCATCTACGAGCAGTACTTC. Filled out from reference TRBV15 and TRBJ2-7, the complete variable domain reads DAMVIQNPRYQVTQFGKPVTLSCSQTLNHNVMYWYQQKSSQAPKLLFHYYDKDFNNEADTPDNFQSRRPNTSFCFLDIRSPGLGDTAMYLCATAAPGTGAIYEQYFGPGTRLTVT.

The chain couples TRBV6-1 to TRBJ2-7; 7 bases are shared with TRBD2. The CDR3 sequence is 15 residues long. The germline V gene has CDR1 MNHNS and CDR2 SASEGT. Trimming took 6 bases from V and 0 from J; bases not matched to a gene: 8. CDR3 in amino acids: CASRDGLVSSYEQYF. The CDR3 nucleotides are TGTGCCAGCAGGGATGGACTAGTCAGCTCCTACGAGCAGTACTTC.

V usage is TRBV9 and J usage is TRBJ2-1; 7 positions match TRBD1. The length of the CDR3 is 14 residues. Germline V CDR1 and CDR2: SGDLS, YYNGEE. The ends lost 2 bases at V and 1 base at J; junction bases unmatched: 0. The CDR3 loop reads CASSVTGSYNEQFF. CDR3 coding DNA: TGTGCCAGCAGCGTGACAGGGTCCTACAATGAGCAGTTCTTC.

CDR3 protein: CASRLGSPYNEQFF. The CDR3 DNA is TGCGCCAGCAGGTTGGGGAGCCCCTACAATGAGCAGTTCTTC. J is TRBJ2-1 and V is TRBV10-2; possibly TRBD2 for D (5 bases). CDR1 is WSHSY and CDR2 is SAAADI in the germline V gene. The CDR3 length is 14 residues. The ends were cut back, 6 bases at V and 2 bases at J, with 11 bases in the middle.

The genes are TRBV6-5 and TRBJ2-7; no clear D gene. The CDR3 covers 16 residues. Trimming pared 4 bases from V and 5 bases from J, leaving 21 bases between. Germline V CDR1 and CDR2: MNHEY, SVGAGI. For the CDR3, the DNA is TGTGCCAGCAGTTCAACCATCTTTATGGCGGCGGACGAGCAGTACTTC. Protein: CASSSTIFMAADEQYF.

The CDR3 loop is CASSLIGTRTSSGETQYF. CDR3 in DNA: TGTGCCAGCAGCCTAATCGGGACACGGACTTCCAGCGGAGAGACCCAGTACTTC. The chain combines TRBV7-6 with TRBJ2-5, with D possibly TRBD1 on 6 matching bases. CDR3 length: 18 amino acids. Trimming cost V 5 bases and J 4 bases, with 26 bases left between them. Per the germline V gene, CDR1 is SGHVS and CDR2 is FNYEAQ.

This chain links TRBV2 with TRBJ2-1; D may be TRBD2 (6 bases). Germline CDR1 reads SNHLY; CDR2 reads FYNNEI. V gave up 6 bases and J gave up 0 bases, with 15 bases separating them. The CDR3 length is 16 residues. Here the CDR3 reads CASRAGLSSSYNEQFF. CDR3 nucleotide sequence: TGTGCCAGCAGAGCGGGTCTTAGTAGCTCCTACAATGAGCAGTTCTTC.

J is TRBJ1-2 and V is TRBV6-5; 7 bases are shared with TRBD1. V shed 0 bases and J 4 bases; nucleotides not matched to a gene: 8. This CDR3 comprises 16 residues. In germline, CDR1 is MNHEY, CDR2 SVGAGI. CDR3 sequence (DNA): TGTGCCAGCAGTTACTCGTCGTTAGGGGGCAGCTATGGCTACACCTTC. This translates into CASSYSSLGGSYGYTF.

V and J are TRBV10-3 and TRBJ2-1; 8 nucleotides line up with TRBD2. Germline CDR1 is ENHRY and CDR2 is SYGVKD. After removal of 7 bases from V and 6 bases from J, the junction contained 2 bases not matched to a gene. This CDR3 is 12 amino acids long. DNA of the CDR3: TGTGCCATCACGGGGGGGGGCAATGAGCAGTTCTTC. As protein: CAITGGGNEQFF.

The chain uses TRBV27 and TRBJ2-3; possibly TRBD2 for D (6 bases). Trimming shortened V by 5 bases and J by 2 bases, and 20 bases separated the two germline ends. This CDR3 has 17 residues. Germline loops: CDR1 MNHEY, CDR2 SMNVEV (reference sequence). CDR3 amino acids: CASSDFRERSLTDTQYF. For the CDR3, the DNA is TGTGCCAGCAGTGATTTTCGGGAGCGGAGCCTCACAGATACGCAGTATTTT.

The rearrangement links TRBV27 to TRBJ1-5; D unresolved. Per germline, CDR1 MNHEY and CDR2 SMNVEV (reference sequence). The V gene lost 4 bases and the J gene lost 0 bases, with 10 bases spanning the gap. The CDR3 sequence is 15 residues long. Here the CDR3 DNA reads TGTGCCAGCAGTTCGGAGACGGATAGCAATCAGCCCCAGCATTTT. Its translation is CASSSETDSNQPQHF.

This clone was observed once. The V and J genes are TRBV9 and TRBJ2-3; 8 bases fit TRBD1. The V segment lost 3 bases and the J segment 3 bases; nucleotides outside the gene matches: 3. This CDR3 comprises 14 residues. Germline CDR1 and CDR2: SGDLS and YYNGEE. In DNA form, the CDR3 reads TGTGCCAGCAGCGCTGGACAGGGAACAGATACGCAGTATTTT. It translates to CASSAGQGTDTQYF.

The chain recombines TRBV27 with TRBJ1-2; D may be TRBD1 (5 bases). CDR1 MNHEY and CDR2 SMNVEV come from the germline V gene (reference sequence). The CDR3 extends over 14 amino acids. V lost 3 bases and J lost 5, with 13 bases in between. The DNA of the CDR3 is TGTGCCAGCAGTTTCTCAGGGCCAAGATATGGCTACACCTTC. The encoded protein is CASSFSGPRYGYTF.

Here the CDR3 reads CASSTLAGMTDTQYF. The DNA of the CDR3 is TGTGCCAGCAGTACCCTAGCGGGAATGACAGATACGCAGTATTTT. V is TRBV2 and J is TRBJ2-3; 9 bases map to TRBD2. V trimming: 5 bases; J trimming: 3 bases; junction bases outside the gene matches: 6. Germline-derived CDR1 and CDR2 are SNHLY and FYNNEI. The CDR3 is made up of 15 amino acids.